The clone carrying this T cell receptor (beta chain) has more than one count but fewer than ten. The antigen is unknown. The junction had 3 bases not matched to a gene; V was cut back by 9 bases and J by 7 bases. Germline lookup yields CDR1 SNHLY and CDR2 FYNNEI. CDR3 size: 12 residues. This record comes from a study of T-cell reconstitution after alpha-beta-depleted transplantation in children. Unique molecular identifiers tagged the TCRbeta library. TCRdb re-called the PCR reads with MiXCR, one entry per CDR3 protein. The sample holds 100,000 to 150,000 distinct CDR3 sequences, roughly 23% seen once. Study-level results: Some patients' high day-60 TCRbeta diversity was attributed to recipient cells surviving conditioning. T-cell counts and diversity at one year post-transplant came mainly from newly produced T cells.

This receptor was identified in a male patient between 2 and 10 years old who had a stem cell transplant for chronic granulomatous disease, so the T cells may come from the graft donor. The material sequenced was PBMCs, mostly from graft donor cells, taken 180 days after TCRalphabeta/CD19-depleted stem cell transplant. V usage is TRBV2 and J usage is TRBJ2-2, with TRBD1 matching over 9 bases. The CDR3 region is CASTGGNGELFF. In DNA, the CDR3 is TGTGCCAGTACAGGGGGCAACGGGGAGCTGTTTTTT.